This record concerns one TCR beta chain sequence. Per the study methods: Amplified reference gene primers provided the basis for estimating nucleated cell counts. TCRdb keeps only in-frame clones here, not all; method: immunoSEQ multiplex PCR. V, J and clone size were drawn from that table, and D and trimming were deduced from the DNA. This table has about 200,000 clones, 70% to 90% appearing once. Germline CDR1 and CDR2: MNHEY and SMNVEV (reference sequence). CDR3 size: 18 residues. J was trimmed by 5 bases and V by 6 bases; bases with no gene match: 18. This sample is part of a study of blood T cell repertoires in COVID-19. The overall study: Material from acute and convalescent COVID-19 was sourced from the United States, Italy and Spain. PBMCs, B-cell-depleted T cells, or T cells provided the cDNA or gDNA that made up the material.

The TCR was taken from a human donor with active or convalescent COVID-19. The donor label of this sample is uncertain. The chain carries TRBV27 and TRBJ2-2; 7 bases are a match to TRBD1. Sequencing was done on a sample of peripheral blood. CDR3 protein: CASSLGAPGTVTTGELFF. The CDR3 coding sequence is TGTGCCAGCAGCCTAGGGGCCCCAGGGACAGTCACTACCGGGGAGCTGTTTTTT.